These 15 T cell receptor beta chains were all obtained from the same sample, sequenced in a study of CD8 T cells in ankylosing spondylitis. One entry per CDR3 protein results from TCRdb running MiXCR on the 5' RACE reads. The sample contains under 250,000 distinct CDR3 sequences, 32% of which appear only once. Sequences were obtained from blood, either unsorted or a sorted T cell fraction (not recorded which). The receptors here all came from a male donor with ankylosing spondylitis or in good health (not recorded which).

J is TRBJ2-2 and V is TRBV18, with 9 bases that match TRBD1. There are 15 residues in the CDR3. Germline CDR1 is KGHSH and CDR2 is LQKENI. V dropped 3 bases and J dropped 4; count of bases not matched to a gene: 3. The CDR3 DNA reads TGTGCCAGCTCACCGCGACAGGGGGGCACCGGGGAGCTGTTTTTT. Translating gives CASSPRQGGTGELFF. Using reference TRBV18 and TRBJ2-2 for the parts outside the CDR3, the full variable domain is NAGVMQNPRHLVRRRGQEARLRCSPMKGHSHVYWYRQLPEEGLKFMVYLQKENIIDESGMPKERFSAEFPKEGPSILRIQQVVRGDSAAYFCASSPRQGGTGELFFGEGSRLTVL.

This clonotype was detected a few times. The chain combines TRBV20-1 with TRBJ1-5; tentative D call: TRBD1 (5 bases). V shed 5 bases and J shed 6 bases, with 14 bases lying between them. The germline V gene encodes CDR1 DFQATT and CDR2 SNEGSKA (reference sequence). The CDR3 has 13 amino acids. CDR3 amino acids: CSAGIGTPQPQHF. The CDR3 DNA reads TGCAGTGCTGGAATCGGGACTCCTCAGCCCCAGCATTTT.

V and J are TRBV28 and TRBJ1-5, with TRBD1 as a possible D gene (5 bases). There are 14 residues in the CDR3. Deletions cut 6 bases from V and 4 bases from J, with 13 bases between. Germline lookup yields CDR1 MDHEN and CDR2 SYDVKM. CDR3 protein: CASRERGGNQPQHF. In nucleotides, the CDR3 is TGTGCCAGCAGGGAACGGGGGGGGAATCAGCCCCAGCATTTT.

The chain uses TRBV20-1 and TRBJ2-2; 8 bases line up with TRBD1. The V gene end was trimmed by 0 bases and the J gene end by 1 base; junction bases not matched to a gene: 4. CDR3 length equals 16 residues. Germline loops: CDR1 DFQATT, CDR2 SNEGSKA (reference sequence). CDR3 DNA: TGCAGTGCTAGAGATGTCGACAGGGGGAACACCGGGGAGCTGTTTTTT. Protein: CSARDVDRGNTGELFF.

This clonotype showed up just a few times. The rearrangement joins TRBV11-2 to TRBJ2-5; TRBD2 agrees at 10 bases. The CDR3 covers 18 residues. Germline loops: CDR1 SGHAT, CDR2 FQNNGV. Germline trimming cut 3 bases from V and 1 base from J; bases unmatched to any gene: 11. CDR3 sequence: CASSLWTSGDLFQETQYF. In DNA form, the CDR3 reads TGTGCCAGCAGCTTGTGGACTAGCGGCGACCTCTTCCAAGAGACCCAGTACTTC. The whole variable domain, filled in from reference TRBV11-2 and TRBJ2-5, reads EAGVAQSPRYKIIEKRQSVAFWCNPISGHATLYWYQQILGQGPKLLIQFQNNGVVDDSQLPKDRFSAERLKGVDSTLKIQPAKLEDSAVYLCASSLWTSGDLFQETQYFGPGTRLLVL.

CDR3 loop: CASSYPTGVNTGELFF. CDR3 nucleotide sequence: TGTGCCAGCAGTTACCCTACAGGGGTTAACACCGGGGAGCTGTTTTTT. The chain employs TRBV6-5 and TRBJ2-2; 7 bases map to TRBD1. The CDR3 loop spans 16 amino acids. The trim removed 2 bases at V and 2 bases at J, leaving 5 bases unmatched. Per the germline V gene, CDR1 is MNHEY and CDR2 is SVGAGI.

The V call is TRBV5-6, the J call TRBJ2-7; possible D gene TRBD2, 7 bases. This CDR3 spans 15 amino acids. V gave up 1 base and J gave up 2 bases, with 13 bases separating them. Germline CDR1 and CDR2: SGHDT and YYEEEE. CDR3 DNA: TGTGCCAGCAGCTTGCGCGGGGGCCCGACCTACGAGCAGTACTTC. Amino acid sequence: CASSLRGGPTYEQYF. Complete variable domain (other parts from reference TRBV5-6 and TRBJ2-7): DAGVTQSPTHLIKTRGQQVTLRCSPKSGHDTVSWYQQALGQGPQFIFQYYEEEERQRGNFPDRFSGHQFPNYSSELNVNALLLGDSALYLCASSLRGGPTYEQYFGPGTRLTVT.

This clonotype appeared a few times. V and J are TRBV20-1 and TRBJ2-2; D uncertain. V lost 6 bases and J lost 1, with 12 bases in between. The CDR3 runs 14 residues. Germline CDR1 DFQATT, CDR2 SNEGSKA (reference sequence). CDR3 sequence: CSAKAHENTGELFF. CDR3 DNA sequence: TGCAGTGCGAAAGCCCACGAGAACACCGGGGAGCTGTTTTTT.

This clonotype was counted only a few times. V is TRBV20-1 and J is TRBJ1-6, with D unresolved. Deletions cut 0 bases from V and 11 bases from J, with 11 bases between. Germline V gene sequence: CDR1 DFQATT, CDR2 SNEGSKA (reference sequence). The CDR3 contains 13 residues. The CDR3 loop is CSARDPAAPPLHF. The DNA for the CDR3 is TGCAGTGCTAGAGACCCGGCAGCCCCACCCCTCCACTTT.

There are a few counts of this clonotype. The CDR3 loop reads CSVERGVGYEQYF. The DNA for the CDR3 is TGCAGCGTTGAACGGGGAGTGGGCTACGAGCAGTACTTC. The V gene is TRBV29-1, the J gene TRBJ2-7; a possible D gene is TRBD2 (5 bases). Trimming took 2 bases from V and 3 from J, leaving 11 bases between them. CDR1 and CDR2 (germline): SQVTM, ANQGSEA. This CDR3 spans 13 amino acids.

The rearrangement joins TRBV29-1 to TRBJ2-1, with TRBD2 matching 11 bases. There are 16 residues in the CDR3. V was clipped by 4 bases and J by 6 bases; unmatched bases: 11. Per the germline V gene, CDR1 is SQVTM and CDR2 is ANQGSEA. CDR3 sequence reads: CSVGLAGRFSPNEQFF. The CDR3 DNA is TGCAGCGTTGGACTAGCGGGGCGGTTCTCTCCCAATGAGCAGTTCTTC.

V is TRBV12-3 or TRBV12-4 and J is TRBJ2-3; D is uncertain. V lost 6 bases, J lost 1 base, and 11 bases lay in between. This CDR3 is built from 14 residues. CDR3 DNA sequence: TGTGCCAGCAGCCCTACGGCGGGCACAGATACGCAGTATTTT. It encodes CASSPTAGTDTQYF.

This clonotype has a count of ten or more. The chain is built from TRBV27 and TRBJ2-1, with TRBD2 identical over 10 bases. The V gene end was trimmed by 2 bases and the J gene end by 4 bases; junction bases not matched to a gene: 2. Germline CDR1 and CDR2: MNHEY and SMNVEV (reference sequence). This CDR3 has 15 residues. The DNA for the CDR3 is TGTGCCAGCAGTTTAGGAGCGGGAGGGTACAATGAGCAGTTCTTC. Translated, it gives CASSLGAGGYNEQFF.

The V call is TRBV7-9, the J call TRBJ2-1, with no clear D. The germline gives CDR1 SEHNR, CDR2 FQNEAQ (reference sequence). V lost 1 base and J 3 bases, leaving 4 bases between the germline ends. CDR3 length: 13 residues. The CDR3 sequence: CASSLGIYNEQFF. The CDR3 DNA follows: TGTGCCAGCAGCTTAGGTATCTACAATGAGCAGTTCTTC.

The J gene is TRBJ1-2, the V gene TRBV5-5; no reliable D call. Germline V gene data show CDR1 as SGHKS and CDR2 as YYEKEE (reference sequence). The CDR3 runs 13 residues. V was clipped by 1 base and J by 6 bases, with 10 bases between them. CDR3 protein: CASSLSRPNGYTF. CDR3 nucleotide sequence: TGTGCCAGCAGCTTGTCCCGTCCGAATGGCTACACCTTC.